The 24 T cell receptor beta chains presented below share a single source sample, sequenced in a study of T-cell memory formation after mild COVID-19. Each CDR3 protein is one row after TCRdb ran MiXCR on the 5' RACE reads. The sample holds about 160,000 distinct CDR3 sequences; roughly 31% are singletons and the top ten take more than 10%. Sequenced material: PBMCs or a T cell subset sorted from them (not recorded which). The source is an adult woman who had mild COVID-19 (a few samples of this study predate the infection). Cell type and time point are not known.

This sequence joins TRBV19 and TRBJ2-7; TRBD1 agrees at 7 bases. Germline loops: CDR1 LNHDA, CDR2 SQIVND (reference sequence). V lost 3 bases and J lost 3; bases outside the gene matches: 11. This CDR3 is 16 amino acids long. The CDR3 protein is CASSMDKFGTDYEQYF. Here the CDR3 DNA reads TGTGCCAGTAGTATGGACAAATTCGGGACAGACTACGAGCAGTACTTC.

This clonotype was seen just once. The chain's CDR3 is CASSTQQGANIQYF. The CDR3 DNA reads as TGTGCCAGCAGTACCCAACAGGGTGCAAACATTCAGTACTTC. The rearrangement joins TRBV12-3 or TRBV12-4 to TRBJ2-4; D might be TRBD1 (6 bases). V was clipped by 5 bases and J by 6 bases, with 14 bases between them. This CDR3 has 14 residues.

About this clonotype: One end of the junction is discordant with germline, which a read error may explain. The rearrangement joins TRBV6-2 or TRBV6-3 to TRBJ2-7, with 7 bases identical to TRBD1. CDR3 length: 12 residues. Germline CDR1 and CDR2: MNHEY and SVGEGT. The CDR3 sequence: CASSSSTGLQDF. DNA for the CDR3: TGTGCCAGCAGTTCCTCGACAGGGTTGCAAGACTTC.

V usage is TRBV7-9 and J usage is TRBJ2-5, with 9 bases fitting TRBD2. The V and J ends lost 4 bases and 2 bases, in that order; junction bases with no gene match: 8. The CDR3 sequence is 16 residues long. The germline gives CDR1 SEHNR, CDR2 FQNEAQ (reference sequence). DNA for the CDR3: TGTGCCAGCAGCTCGGAATATCTAGCGGGACAAGAGACCCAGTACTTC. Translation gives CASSSEYLAGQETQYF.

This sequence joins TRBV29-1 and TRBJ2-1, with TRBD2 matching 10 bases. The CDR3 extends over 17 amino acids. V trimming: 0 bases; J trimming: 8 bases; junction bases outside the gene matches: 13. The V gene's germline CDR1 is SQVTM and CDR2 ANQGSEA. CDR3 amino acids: CSVEEGIKREGGYEQFF. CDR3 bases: TGCAGCGTTGAAGAGGGTATCAAGCGGGAGGGGGGATATGAGCAGTTCTTC.

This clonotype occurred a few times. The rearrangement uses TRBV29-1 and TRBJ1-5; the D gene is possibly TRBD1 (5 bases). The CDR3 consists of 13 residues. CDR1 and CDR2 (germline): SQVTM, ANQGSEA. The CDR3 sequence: CSVTRGPLQPQHF. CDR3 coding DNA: TGCAGTGTTACGCGGGGCCCTTTGCAGCCCCAGCATTTT. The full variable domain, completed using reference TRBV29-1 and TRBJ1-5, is SAVISQKPSRDICQRGTSLTIQCQVDSQVTMMFWYRQQPGQSLTLIATANQGSEATYESGFVIDKFPISRPNLTFSTLTVSNMSPEDSSIYLCSVTRGPLQPQHFGDGTRLSIL.

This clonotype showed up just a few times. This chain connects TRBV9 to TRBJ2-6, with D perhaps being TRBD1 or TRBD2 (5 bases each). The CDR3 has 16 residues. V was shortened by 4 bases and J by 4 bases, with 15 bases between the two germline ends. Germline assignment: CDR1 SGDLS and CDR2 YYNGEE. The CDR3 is CASSPSWGSGANVLTF. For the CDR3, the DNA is TGTGCCAGCAGCCCTAGTTGGGGGTCCGGGGCCAACGTCCTGACTTTC.

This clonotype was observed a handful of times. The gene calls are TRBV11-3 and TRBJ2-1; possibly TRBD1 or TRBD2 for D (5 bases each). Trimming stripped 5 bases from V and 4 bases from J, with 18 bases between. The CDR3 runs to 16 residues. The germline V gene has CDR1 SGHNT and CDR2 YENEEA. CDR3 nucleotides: TGTGCCAGCAGCACGGGGCAGCAACCCAATTACAATGAGCAGTTCTTC. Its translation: CASSTGQQPNYNEQFF.

CDR3 sequence (DNA): TGTGCCAGCAGTCACGACCTCACCCCGGATACGCAGTATTTT. Protein product: CASSHDLTPDTQYF. The V and J genes are TRBV12-3 or TRBV12-4 and TRBJ2-3; D is unresolved. Deletions cut 5 bases from V and 6 bases from J, with 15 bases between. CDR3 length: 14 residues.

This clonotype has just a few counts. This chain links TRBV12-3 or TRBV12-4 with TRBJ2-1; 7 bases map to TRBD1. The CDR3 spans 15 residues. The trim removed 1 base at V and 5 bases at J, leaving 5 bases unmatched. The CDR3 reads CASSLVGGGDNEQFF. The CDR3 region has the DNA TGTGCCAGCAGTTTAGTAGGGGGCGGTGACAATGAGCAGTTCTTC.

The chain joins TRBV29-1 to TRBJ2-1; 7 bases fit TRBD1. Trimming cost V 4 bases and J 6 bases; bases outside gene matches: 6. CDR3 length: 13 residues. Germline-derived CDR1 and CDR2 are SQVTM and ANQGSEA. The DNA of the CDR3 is TGCAGCGTTGGGGAAAACAGGGGCAATGAGCAGTTCTTC. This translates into CSVGENRGNEQFF.

CDR3 bases: TGTGCCAGCAGTTTGCAGACCTACGAGCAGTACTTC. It specifies CASSLQTYEQYF. The chain combines TRBV12-3 or TRBV12-4 with TRBJ2-7, with no clear D. V was cut by 3 bases and J by 2 bases, with 5 bases left in between. CDR3 length: 12 amino acids.

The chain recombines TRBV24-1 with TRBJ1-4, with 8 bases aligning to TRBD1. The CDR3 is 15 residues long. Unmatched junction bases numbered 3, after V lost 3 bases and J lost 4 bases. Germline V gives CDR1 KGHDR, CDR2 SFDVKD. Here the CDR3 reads CATSDPGQGNEKLFF. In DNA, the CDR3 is TGTGCCACCAGTGATCCCGGACAGGGTAATGAAAAACTGTTTTTT.

CDR3 amino acids: CASSVVAGSSYNEQFF. As DNA, the CDR3 is TGTGCCAGCAGCGTAGTAGCGGGGAGCTCCTACAATGAGCAGTTCTTC. The chain employs TRBV9 and TRBJ2-1, with 8 bases matching TRBD2. The germline gives CDR1 SGDLS, CDR2 YYNGEE. V shed 0 bases and J 0 bases; nucleotides not matched to a gene: 2. The CDR3 runs to 16 residues. Drawing the rest from reference TRBV9 and TRBJ2-1, the complete variable domain is DSGVTQTPKHLITATGQRVTLRCSPRSGDLSVYWYQQSLDQGLQFLIQYYNGEERAKGNILERFSAQQFPDLHSELNLSSLELGDSALYFCASSVVAGSSYNEQFFGPGTRLTVL.

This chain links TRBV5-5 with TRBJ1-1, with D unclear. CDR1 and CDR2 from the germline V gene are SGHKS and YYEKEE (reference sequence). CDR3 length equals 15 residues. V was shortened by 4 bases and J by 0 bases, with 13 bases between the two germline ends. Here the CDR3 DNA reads TGTGCCAGCAGCGACCAGTACGGAATGAACACTGAAGCTTTCTTT. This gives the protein CASSDQYGMNTEAFF.

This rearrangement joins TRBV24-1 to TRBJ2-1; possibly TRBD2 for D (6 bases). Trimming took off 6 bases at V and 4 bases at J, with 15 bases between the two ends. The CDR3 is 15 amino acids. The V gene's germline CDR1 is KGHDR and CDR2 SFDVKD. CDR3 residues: CATSLTGVGYNEQFF. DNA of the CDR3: TGTGCCACCAGTCTTACGGGAGTGGGGTACAATGAGCAGTTCTTC.

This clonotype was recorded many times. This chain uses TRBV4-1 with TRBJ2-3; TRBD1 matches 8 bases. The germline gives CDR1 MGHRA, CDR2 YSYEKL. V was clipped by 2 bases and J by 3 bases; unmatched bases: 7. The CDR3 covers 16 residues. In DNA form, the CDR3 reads TGCGCCAGCAGCCAAACGTACAGGGGGGAAACAGATACGCAGTATTTT. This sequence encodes CASSQTYRGETDTQYF.

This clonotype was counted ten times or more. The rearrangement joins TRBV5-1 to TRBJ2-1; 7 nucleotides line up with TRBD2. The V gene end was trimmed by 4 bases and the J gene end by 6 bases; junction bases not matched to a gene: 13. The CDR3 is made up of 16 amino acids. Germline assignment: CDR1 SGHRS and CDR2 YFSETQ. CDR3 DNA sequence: TGCGCCAGCAGCCAATACGTTGGCGGGAGTGGCAATGAGCAGTTCTTC. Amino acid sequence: CASSQYVGGSGNEQFF.

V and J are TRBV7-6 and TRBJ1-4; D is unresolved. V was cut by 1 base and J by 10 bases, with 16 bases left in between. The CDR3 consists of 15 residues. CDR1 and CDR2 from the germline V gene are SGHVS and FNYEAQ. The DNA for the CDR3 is TGTGCCAGCAGCTTAGAGGGCGGCTACCTGGGAAAACTGTTTTTT. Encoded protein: CASSLEGGYLGKLFF.

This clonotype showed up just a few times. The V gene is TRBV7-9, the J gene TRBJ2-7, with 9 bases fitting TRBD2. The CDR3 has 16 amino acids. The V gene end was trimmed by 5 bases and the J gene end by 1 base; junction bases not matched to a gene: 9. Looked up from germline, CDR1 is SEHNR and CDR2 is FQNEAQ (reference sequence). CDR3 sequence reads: CASSPRAGGGSYEQYF. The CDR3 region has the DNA TGTGCCAGCAGCCCAAGAGCGGGGGGAGGATCCTACGAGCAGTACTTC.

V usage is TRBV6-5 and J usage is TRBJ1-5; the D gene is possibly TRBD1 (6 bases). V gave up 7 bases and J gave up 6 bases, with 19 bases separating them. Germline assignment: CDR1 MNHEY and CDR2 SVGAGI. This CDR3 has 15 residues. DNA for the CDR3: TGTGCCAGCAAGCAGGGGCAGGGCATGGGTCAGCCCCAGCATTTT. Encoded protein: CASKQGQGMGQPQHF.

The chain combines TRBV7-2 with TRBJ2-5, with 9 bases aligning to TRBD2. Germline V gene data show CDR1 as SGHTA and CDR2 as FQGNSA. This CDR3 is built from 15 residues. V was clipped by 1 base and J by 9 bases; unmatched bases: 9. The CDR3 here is CASSLESSGGRPQYF. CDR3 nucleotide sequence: TGTGCCAGCAGCTTAGAGAGTAGCGGGGGCCGTCCCCAGTACTTC.

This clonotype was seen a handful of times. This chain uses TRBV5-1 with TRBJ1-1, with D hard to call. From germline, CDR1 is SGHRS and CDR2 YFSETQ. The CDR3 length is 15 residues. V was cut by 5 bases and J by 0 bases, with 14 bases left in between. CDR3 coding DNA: TGCGCCAGCAGTCTCAGTCGGGAGTTGAACACTGAAGCTTTCTTT. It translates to CASSLSRELNTEAFF.

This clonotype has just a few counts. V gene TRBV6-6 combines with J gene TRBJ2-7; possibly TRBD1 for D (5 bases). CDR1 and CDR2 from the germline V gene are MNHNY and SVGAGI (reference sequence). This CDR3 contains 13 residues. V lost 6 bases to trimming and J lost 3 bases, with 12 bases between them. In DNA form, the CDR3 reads TGTGCCAGCAGCCACTACAGGAGCTACGAGCAGTACTTC. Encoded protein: CASSHYRSYEQYF.